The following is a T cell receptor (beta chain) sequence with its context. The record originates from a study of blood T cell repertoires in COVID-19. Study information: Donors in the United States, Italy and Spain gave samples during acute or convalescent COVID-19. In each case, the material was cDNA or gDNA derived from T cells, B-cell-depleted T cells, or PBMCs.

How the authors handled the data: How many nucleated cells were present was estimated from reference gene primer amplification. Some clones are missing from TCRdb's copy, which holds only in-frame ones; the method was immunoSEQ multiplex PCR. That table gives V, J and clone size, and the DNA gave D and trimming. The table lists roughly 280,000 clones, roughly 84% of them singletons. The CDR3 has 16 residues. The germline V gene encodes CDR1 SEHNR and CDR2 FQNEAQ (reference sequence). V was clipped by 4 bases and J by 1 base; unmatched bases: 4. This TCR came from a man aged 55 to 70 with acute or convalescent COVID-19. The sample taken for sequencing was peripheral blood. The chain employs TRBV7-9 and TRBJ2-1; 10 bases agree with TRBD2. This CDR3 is CASSSPSGSSYNEQFF. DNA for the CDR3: TGTGCCAGCAGCTCGCCTAGCGGGAGTTCCTACAATGAGCAGTTCTTC.